This T cell receptor (beta chain) was sequenced during a study of tumor-infiltrating lymphocytes in primary liver carcinoma. Only one count was recorded for this clonotype. Production of TCR beta cDNA used 400 to 650 ng total RNA together with a constant-region primer. Libraries of TCR beta came from three nested multiplex PCR rounds with slightly modified ARM-PCR. TCRdb fed the multiplex PCR reads into MiXCR, producing one record per CDR3 protein. The sample includes 300,000 to 400,000 distinct CDR3 sequences, around 60% of them seen just once. Blood RNA came from unsorted whole blood; germline DNA was also extracted. The TCR was taken from a middle-aged man with primary liver carcinoma and hepatitis B virus infection. Source material: peripheral blood.

The chain's CDR3 is CSSSLGGMPYNEQFF. The CDR3 bases are TGTAGCAGCAGCTTAGGAGGTATGCCCTACAATGAGCAGTTCTTC. The genes are TRBV11-2 and TRBJ2-1, with D perhaps matching TRBD2 (5 bases). The CDR3 sequence is 15 residues long. From germline, CDR1 is SGHAT and CDR2 FQNNGV.